These T cell receptor beta chains were read from a single sample in a study of T cell responses to AZD1222 COVID-19 vaccine. Measured with immunoSEQ multiplex PCR; TCRdb has only the in-frame clones, and not every one. The data show about 120,000 clones, about 86% seen once. Sequenced here: peripheral blood, sampled 28 days after the second AZD1222 dose. These receptors were collected from an adult who received the AZD1222 COVID-19 vaccine. Each CDR3 is given with its conserved first and last residue. A D gene is named only where the DNA matches it firmly. Size is omitted from some rows. Given values are once, few, many or a class for expanded clones.

V gene	J gene	clone size	D gene	CDR3 DNA	CDR3 protein
TRBV30	TRBJ2-5	.	.	TGTGCCTGGAGTGTAAGGACAAGGGAGACCCAGTACTTC	CAWSVRTRETQYF
TRBV28	TRBJ1-5	.	.	TGTGCCAGCAGTCCACCACACAGAGACAGGCTCAGTGGTCAGCCCCAGCATTTT	CASSPPHRDRLSGQPQHF
TRBV10-3	TRBJ2-1	.	TRBD2	TGTGCCGGGGGGCCTCGGGAGGGCCACGGGGAGCAGTTCTTC	CAGGPREGHGEQFF
TRBV5-4	TRBJ1-4	.	TRBD1	TGTGCCAGCAGCTTGAGGACAGGGATGTGGACTAATGAAAAACTGTTTTTT	CASSLRTGMWTNEKLFF
TRBV4-3	TRBJ1-5	.	.	TGCGCCAGCAGCCAAGGGTTGGATCAGCCCCAGCATTTT	CASSQGLDQPQHF
TRBV5-5	TRBJ2-5	.	TRBD2	TGTGCCAGCAGCTTGTTAGCGGGGGGGCTAAAGACCCAGTACTTC	CASSLLAGGLKTQYF
TRBV7-3	TRBJ2-7	.	TRBD1	TGTGCCAGCAGTTTTGGACAGGGGAATACCTACGAGCAGTACTTC	CASSFGQGNTYEQYF
TRBV5-1	TRBJ2-7	.	.	TGCGCCAGCAGCTTGGACGCCTACGAGCAGTACTTC	CASSLDAYEQYF
TRBV5-5	TRBJ1-1	.	.	TGTGCCAGCAGCTTGGGATACCCGTCCACTGAAGCTTTCTTT	CASSLGYPSTEAFF
TRBV5-1	TRBJ1-4	few	.	TGCGCCAGCAGCTTGGCTGCAACTAATGAAAAACTGTTTTTT	CASSLAATNEKLFF
TRBV4-1	TRBJ2-7	.	.	TGCGCCAGCAGCCATGTCCCAGGGGCGACCCCCTACGAGCAGTACTTC	CASSHVPGATPYEQYF
TRBV7-9	TRBJ2-1	.	TRBD2	TGTGCCAGCAGCCAACCTCCCTTAGCGGGAGGGGCCCTCGATGAGCAGTTCTTC	CASSQPPLAGGALDEQFF
TRBV2	TRBJ2-3	.	TRBD1	TGTGCCAGCAGCGAACAGACAGGGGCGGATACGCAGTATTTT	CASSEQTGADTQYF
TRBV6-6	TRBJ2-3	.	TRBD2	TGTGCCAGCACCTCTTTTATAGCGGGAACGGGAGATACGCAGTATTTT	CASTSFIAGTGDTQYF
TRBV7-3	TRBJ2-7	.	TRBD1	TGTGCCAGCAGCTTTAGCGGCCGGGACAGGGTTCTCCACGAGCAGTACTTC	CASSFSGRDRVLHEQYF
TRBV7-9	TRBJ2-3	.	.	TGTGCCAGCACCCTCTTGGGGGCAGATACGCAGTATTTT	CASTLLGADTQYF
TRBV5-1	TRBJ1-6	.	TRBD1	TGCGCCAGCAGCTACGGACAGGGGTTAAATTCACCCCTCCACTTT	CASSYGQGLNSPLHF
TRBV11-2	TRBJ1-5	.	.	TGTGCCAGCAGCTCAGGACGGACTTATAGCAATCAGCCCCAGCATTTT	CASSSGRTYSNQPQHF
TRBV6-5	TRBJ1-2	.	TRBD1	TGTGCCAGCAGTCTCCAGGGGGGAGGCTACACCTTC	CASSLQGGGYTF
TRBV5-5	TRBJ2-7	.	TRBD2	TGTGCCAGCAGCTTGGGGGGGTGGACTAGCGGTTCCTACGAGCAGTACTTC	CASSLGGWTSGSYEQYF
TRBV18	TRBJ1-1	.	.	TGTGCCAGCTCACCCCAGACAGGGAACACTGAAGCTTTCTTT	CASSPQTGNTEAFF
TRBV4-3	TRBJ1-1	once	.	TGCGCCAGCAGCCAAGATAGAGGTCTCCATGAAGCTTTCTTT	CASSQDRGLHEAFF
TRBV7-2	TRBJ1-1	.	.	TGTGCCAGCAGGACACAGGATTCGAACACTGAAGCTTTCTTT	CASRTQDSNTEAFF
TRBV6-1	TRBJ1-2	.	TRBD1	TGTGCCAGCAGTGAAGTGGCGGGGACAGGGGGCTATGGCTACACCTTC	CASSEVAGTGGYGYTF
TRBV14	TRBJ2-6	.	.	TGTGCCAGCAGCCTTCAGGGTTTGGGGGCCAACGTCCTGACTTTC	CASSLQGLGANVLTF
TRBV30	TRBJ2-5	few	.	TGTGCCTGGAGTACCACGGGAGCTCAAGAGACCCAGTACTTC	CAWSTTGAQETQYF
TRBV2	TRBJ1-5	.	.	TGTGCCAGCAGTGAAGAGGGGACTCAGCCCCAGCATTTT	CASSEEGTQPQHF
TRBV18	TRBJ1-1	.	.	TGTGCCAGCTCACCACCTCCGAACACTGAAGCTTTCTTT	CASSPPPNTEAFF
TRBV28	TRBJ2-7	few	TRBD1	TGTGCCAGCAGTCCGTACCGGGGACAGGGGAGCTCCTACGAGCAGTACTTC	CASSPYRGQGSSYEQYF
TRBV9	TRBJ2-2	.	.	TGTGCCAGCACCCTAAATACGAACACCGGGGAGCTGTTTTTT	CASTLNTNTGELFF
TRBV5-8	TRBJ2-7	.	TRBD2	TGTGCCAGCAGCTTGGCCTTTCGCGGGGGGGCTCTCGAGCAGTACTTC	CASSLAFRGGALEQYF
TRBV5-1	TRBJ1-4	.	TRBD1	TGCGCCAGCAGCACGGGACAGGGGGCGCGTGGGGAAAAACTGTTTTTT	CASSTGQGARGEKLFF
TRBV28	TRBJ1-1	.	.	TGTGCCAGCACTCTAAGCGTGGGCGCGGGGACTGAAGCTTTCTTT	CASTLSVGAGTEAFF
TRBV27	TRBJ1-2	.	TRBD1	TGTGCCAGCAGGCTTATGGGGACAGGGAAGTATGGCTACACCTTC	CASRLMGTGKYGYTF
TRBV3-1/TRBV3-2	TRBJ1-1	.	.	TGTGCCAGCAGCCACTTGCGCGGAGGGAACACTGAAGCTTTCTTT	CASSHLRGGNTEAFF
TRBV7-3	TRBJ1-3	.	TRBD1	TGTGCCAGCAGCCTAGACAGGGGAGGAAACACCATATATTTT	CASSLDRGGNTIYF
TRBV7-6	TRBJ2-7	.	TRBD1	TGTGCCAGCAGCTTAGCGCCGGGACAGCTCTACGAGCAGTACTTC	CASSLAPGQLYEQYF
TRBV4-2	TRBJ1-2	once	.	TGTGCCAGCAGCCAAGGGGGATTTCGAGGGGTCGGTGGCTACACCTTC	CASSQGGFRGVGGYTF
TRBV18	TRBJ1-1	.	.	TGTGCCAGCTCAGGCTCCTCAGAAATAGAAGCTTTCTTT	CASSGSSEIEAFF
TRBV5-1	TRBJ1-3	.	.	TGCGCCAGCAGCTTGGGCGGAGGGAACACCATATATTTT	CASSLGGGNTIYF
TRBV3-1/TRBV3-2	TRBJ2-5	.	TRBD1	TGTGCCAGCAGCCTAAGACAGGGGCGGACGAAGGAGACCCAGTACTTC	CASSLRQGRTKETQYF
TRBV23-1	TRBJ1-2	once	.	TGCGCCAGCAGTCTGAAGACAGGTGAGGGCTATGGCTACACCTTC	CASSLKTGEGYGYTF
TRBV5-1	TRBJ2-1	.	.	TGCGCCAGCAGCTTGGGAGGGGTGAATGAGCAGTTCTTC	CASSLGGVNEQFF
TRBV5-8	TRBJ1-2	.	.	TGTGCCAGCAGCTTATCTGGCTATGGCTACACCTTC	CASSLSGYGYTF
TRBV11-2	TRBJ1-2	.	.	TGTGCCAGCAGCTTAGGAGTTAATGGCTACACCTTC	CASSLGVNGYTF
TRBV7-2	TRBJ2-5	.	.	TGTGCCAGCAGCTTAGGGATCTTCGGAGGGGGGGGCCCTGAGACCCAGTACTTC	CASSLGIFGGGGPETQYF
TRBV5-4	TRBJ2-5	.	.	TGTGCCAGCAGCCCGGGGGCTAGCGGATACAGCCTGGGGACCCAGTACTTC	CASSPGASGYSLGTQYF
TRBV9	TRBJ1-1	.	TRBD1	TGTGCCAGCAGCTCCCGACAGGGAGGCACTGAAGCTTTCTTT	CASSSRQGGTEAFF
TRBV7-3	TRBJ1-1	.	TRBD1	TGTGCCAGCAGCGACGGGACAGGGGGGACGATGAACACTGAAGCTTTCTTT	CASSDGTGGTMNTEAFF
TRBV11-3	TRBJ2-2	.	TRBD2	TGTGCCAGCCGGGCTAGCGGGGGCACCGGGGAGCTGTTTTTT	CASRASGGTGELFF
TRBV6-6	TRBJ2-1	.	TRBD2	TGTGCAGCACAACGGGCGGGAGAAAACCACAATGAGCAGTTCTTC	CAAQRAGENHNEQFF
TRBV6-6	TRBJ1-5	once	.	TGTGCCAGCAGTTACTCGGGGCATCAGCCCCAGCATTTT	CASSYSGHQPQHF
TRBV6-5	TRBJ1-1	.	TRBD1	TGTGCCAGCAGGGTAACAGGGGGAGGCACTGAAGCTTTCTTT	CASRVTGGGTEAFF
TRBV5-1	TRBJ1-2	.	.	TGCGCCAGCAGCTGGGGTGCCAACTATGGCTACACCTTC	CASSWGANYGYTF
TRBV28	TRBJ1-2	once	.	TGTGCCAGCATAGCCAGTAACTATGGCTACACCTTC	CASIASNYGYTF
TRBV21-1	TRBJ1-2	.	.	TGTGCCAGCAGCAAACCGAAGGATCTTAACTATGGCTACACCTTC	CASSKPKDLNYGYTF
TRBV6-2/TRBV6-3	TRBJ1-1	once	.	TGTGCCAGCAGCGTGGACGGAACGAACACTGAAGCTTTCTTT	CASSVDGTNTEAFF
TRBV4-1	TRBJ1-1	.	.	TGCGCCAGCAGCCAATTGCTTCAGGGTCACACTGAAGCTTTCTTT	CASSQLLQGHTEAFF
TRBV7-2	TRBJ2-3	.	TRBD1	TGTGCCAGCAGCTTAAGGGGACAGGGGTTAGGCACAGATACGCAGTATTTT	CASSLRGQGLGTDTQYF
TRBV9	TRBJ2-7	.	.	TGTGCCAGCAGCCCCACCGGAGGATTTGACGAGCAGTACTTC	CASSPTGGFDEQYF